Here is one TCR beta chain with its context. The data are from a study of shared clonotypes between healthy human individuals. Assay execution proceeded at the deep level. Clones were sequenced by immunoSEQ multiplex PCR, and TCRdb holds only the in-frame ones, with some missing. The sample has 1.6 million or so clones, around 95% seen once. V was pared by 0 bases and J by 5 bases, with 2 bases of the junction left unmatched. The CDR3 has 14 amino acids. Per germline, CDR1 WNHNN and CDR2 SYGVQD (reference sequence). Those who donated, Caucasian adults without exception, all lived in Nashville, Tennessee.

This clonotype originated in a man younger than 45 in good health. The chain carries TRBV10-1 and TRBJ2-5; TRBD2 aligns across 8 bases. The specimen sequenced was naive CD4+ T cells sorted from blood. The subset was: CD45RA+ positively selected. The CDR3 protein is CASSESRGRETQYF. The CDR3 DNA follows: TGCGCCAGCAGTGAGTCTCGCGGGAGGGAGACCCAGTACTTC.